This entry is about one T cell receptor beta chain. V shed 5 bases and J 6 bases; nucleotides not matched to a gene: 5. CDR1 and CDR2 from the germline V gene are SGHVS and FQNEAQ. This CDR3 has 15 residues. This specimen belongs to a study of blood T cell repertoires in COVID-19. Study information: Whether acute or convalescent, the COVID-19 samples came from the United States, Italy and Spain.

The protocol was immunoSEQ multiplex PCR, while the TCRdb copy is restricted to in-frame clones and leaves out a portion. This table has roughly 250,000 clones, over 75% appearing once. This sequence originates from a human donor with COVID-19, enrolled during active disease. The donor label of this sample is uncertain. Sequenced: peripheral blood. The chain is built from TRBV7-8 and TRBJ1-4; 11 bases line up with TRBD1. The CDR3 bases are TGTGCCAGCAGCAAAAGGGGACAGGGGGATGAAAAACTGTTTTTT. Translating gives CASSKRGQGDEKLFF.